A single sample is the source of the 5 T cell receptor beta chains below, sequenced in a study of cytomegalovirus exposure and HLA in healthy donors. Repertoires were generated with immunoSEQ multiplex PCR, while TCRdb's copy carries only in-frame clones and drops some. The sample has fewer than 200,000 clones, under 95% seen once. Source material: PBMCs. Receptors originate from a young woman in good health and CMV-seropositive.

The gene calls are TRBV6-6 and TRBJ2-5, with a possible D match to TRBD1 (6 bases). Germline V gene sequence: CDR1 MNHNY, CDR2 SVGAGI (reference sequence). This CDR3 has 14 amino acids. Trimming took 0 bases from V and 2 from J, leaving 7 bases between them. The CDR3 region is CASSYSGQQETQYF. The CDR3 coding sequence is TGTGCCAGCAGTTACTCCGGACAGCAAGAGACCCAGTACTTC.

The chain recombines TRBV6-8 with TRBJ2-2; 9 bases agree with TRBD1. Trimming took 5 bases from V and 5 from J; bases not matched to a gene: 18. This CDR3 spans 19 amino acids. Germline values: CDR1 MNHGY, CDR2 SAAAGT. This chain's CDR3 is CASSLPLGGQGFTTGELFF. CDR3 in DNA: TGTGCCAGCAGTCTCCCTCTAGGGGGACAGGGATTTACGACCGGGGAGCTGTTTTTT.

A single count supports this clone. The V and J genes are TRBV5-1 and TRBJ2-4, with 11 bases lining up with TRBD2. The CDR3 is 15 amino acids. The V segment lost 0 bases and the J segment 6 bases; nucleotides outside the gene matches: 2. Germline V gene data show CDR1 as SGHRS and CDR2 as YFSETQ. CDR3 in DNA: TGCGCCAGCAGCTTGGGACTAGCGGGGTCAAACATTCAGTACTTC. The encoded protein is CASSLGLAGSNIQYF.

The rearrangement joins TRBV28 to TRBJ2-7; 7 nucleotides match TRBD2. With 5 bases clipped from V and 3 bases from J, the junction kept 7 bases outside the gene matches. The CDR3 length is 14 residues. The germline gives CDR1 MDHEN, CDR2 SYDVKM. The CDR3 reads CASSGTGRDYEQYF. CDR3 DNA sequence: TGTGCCAGCAGTGGGACGGGGAGGGACTACGAGCAGTACTTC.

This clone was detected ten times or more. The chain couples TRBV21-1 to TRBJ2-7; TRBD1, as called in the table, went unchecked against the DNA. TRBV21-1 corresponds to a pseudogene. The CDR3 is made up of 15 amino acids. CDR3 bases: TGTGCCAGCAGTCAAGGGGCCATCCGATTCTACGAGCAGTACTTC. This gives the protein CASSQGAIRFYEQYF.